Each of the 8 T cell receptor beta chains below was sequenced from the same sample in a study of patients and donors after allogeneic stem cell transplantation. TCRdb processed the RT-PCR reads anew with MiXCR; each CDR3 protein has one entry. The sample records approximately 200,000 distinct CDR3 sequences, 41% being singletons. What was sequenced was blood, either unsorted or a sorted T cell fraction (not recorded which). All receptors derive from a human donor who was either an allogeneic HSCT recipient or a stem cell or donor lymphocyte infusion donor (not recorded which). It is not recorded whose cells these are; they may come from a transplant donor.

The DNA of the CDR3 is TGTGCCAGCAGCCAAGCGGGACCCACCCAAGAGACCCAGTACTTC. It codes for CASSQAGPTQETQYF. The V call is TRBV3-1, the J call TRBJ2-5; tentatively, D is TRBD1 or TRBD2 (5 bases each). Germline lookup yields CDR1 LGHDT and CDR2 YNNKEL (reference sequence). The V end lost 1 base, the J end lost 1 base, and 10 bases lay between the germline ends. The CDR3 is 15 residues long.

The J gene is TRBJ2-1, the V gene TRBV12-3 or TRBV12-4; TRBD2 is a possible D gene (6 bases). The CDR3 extends over 15 amino acids. V shed 5 bases and J shed 8 bases, with 19 bases lying between them. CDR3 coding DNA: TGTGCCAGCAGTCCGCTCATCGGAGGGATGGATGAGCAGTTCTTC. Protein sequence: CASSPLIGGMDEQFF.

The chain carries TRBV7-8 and TRBJ1-2; unclear D gene. V lost 5 bases, J lost 4 bases, and 20 bases lay in between. The germline CDR1 and CDR2 sequences are SGHVS and FQNEAQ. The CDR3 has 16 residues. The CDR3 coding sequence is TGTGCCAGCAGCCTGTGGGCGTACCCCAGCGGCTATGGCTACACCTTC. As protein: CASSLWAYPSGYGYTF.

In this sample, this clonotype turned up a few times. CDR3 nucleotide sequence: TGTGCCAGCAGCTTAGTGGCAGGGAATCAGCCCCAGCATTTT. Translated: CASSLVAGNQPQHF. This rearrangement joins TRBV7-2 to TRBJ1-5; maybe TRBD1 (5 bases). From germline, CDR1 is SGHTA and CDR2 FQGNSA. Deletions cut 1 base from V and 4 bases from J, with 8 bases between. The CDR3 covers 14 residues. The full variable domain, rest sourced from reference TRBV7-2 and TRBJ1-5, is GAGVSQSPSNKVTEKGKDVELRCDPISGHTALYWYRQSLGQGLEFLIYFQGNSAPDKSGLPSDRFSAERTGGSVSTLTIQRTQQEDSAVYLCASSLVAGNQPQHFGDGTRLSIL.

The chain combines TRBV21-1 with TRBJ2-1; the table assigns TRBD1, which was not confirmed against the DNA. TRBV21-1 has pseudogene status. The CDR3 is 16 amino acids. CDR3 protein: CASSTPGQGTYNEQFF. Here the CDR3 DNA reads TGTGCCAGCAGCACTCCGGGACAGGGAACCTACAATGAGCAGTTCTTC.

The chain links TRBV6-5 to TRBJ2-2; D not resolved. V lost 2 bases and J 6 bases, leaving 10 bases between the germline ends. The CDR3 sequence is 14 residues long. The germline gives CDR1 MNHEY, CDR2 SVGAGI. The CDR3 nucleotides are TGTGCCAGCAGTTACGTGAATGGGGCCGGGGAGCTGTTTTTT. Translating it yields CASSYVNGAGELFF.

This clonotype was recorded a few times. V usage is TRBV9 and J usage is TRBJ2-3, with 11 positions matching TRBD2. CDR3 length: 15 residues. J was trimmed by 2 bases and V by 2 bases; bases with no gene match: 1. Germline loops: CDR1 SGDLS, CDR2 YYNGEE. The CDR3 region is CASSVTSGNTDTQYF. CDR3 coding DNA: TGTGCCAGCAGCGTGACTAGCGGGAACACAGATACGCAGTATTTT.

A few counts support this clonotype. CDR3 coding DNA: TGCGCCAGCAGCCCCGTGTTGGGCCCACTTTACTATGGCTACACCTTC. The encoded protein is CASSPVLGPLYYGYTF. This chain links TRBV5-1 with TRBJ1-2; D remains ambiguous. Deletions cut 4 bases from V and 3 bases from J, with 19 bases between. Looked up from germline, CDR1 is SGHRS and CDR2 is YFSETQ. The CDR3 extends over 16 amino acids.